The 23 T cell receptor beta chains in this list originate from one sample, sequenced in a study of vaccination and CD4 T cells after COVID-19. Sample treatment: approximately nine-day PBMC culture with coronavirus spike peptide pools or control peptides (ViraFEST assay). These receptors' targets are unknown. Cultured CD4+ T-cell DNA underwent Oncomine TCR Beta short-read sequencing. From the PCR reads, TCRdb called clonotypes with MiXCR, one entry per CDR3 protein. The sample contains approximately 10,000 distinct CDR3 sequences, approximately 50% of which appear only once. The sequencing input was CD4+ T cells from blood, cultured in vitro. These receptor sequences come from a human donor who had recovered from COVID-19.

The chain joins TRBV7-8 to TRBJ2-2; 16 bases are shared with TRBD2. The V and J ends lost 7 bases and 3 bases, in that order; junction bases with no gene match: 11. CDR3 length equals 19 residues. The germline CDR1 and CDR2 sequences are SGHVS and FQNEAQ. The chain's CDR3 is CASILLPGLAGGHTGELFF. The CDR3 bases are TGTGCCAGCATCCTTCTCCCGGGACTAGCGGGGGGGCACACCGGGGAGCTGTTTTTT.

This clonotype has only a few counts. The rearrangement joins TRBV12-3 or TRBV12-4 to TRBJ1-6; 7 nucleotides match TRBD1. The trim removed 7 bases at V and 11 bases at J, leaving 11 bases unmatched. This CDR3 has 14 residues. In DNA, the CDR3 is TGTGCCAGCAACCCCGGGACAGAAGGGCCACCCCTCCACTTT. This gives the protein CASNPGTEGPPLHF.

The rearrangement uses TRBV2 and TRBJ1-1; D call uncertain. The CDR3 is 14 amino acids. The germline V gene encodes CDR1 SNHLY and CDR2 FYNNEI. The V end lost 8 bases, the J end lost 0 bases, and 13 bases lay between the germline ends. In DNA, the CDR3 is TGTGCCAGCGGCCGTAGAACCATGAACACTGAAGCTTTCTTT. Translating gives CASGRRTMNTEAFF.

There are a few counts of this clonotype. The chain links TRBV20-1 to TRBJ2-3; D possibly matches TRBD1 or TRBD2 (5 bases each). The CDR3 sequence is 12 residues long. V lost 5 bases and J lost 4, with 10 bases in between. From germline, CDR1 is DFQATT and CDR2 SNEGSKA (reference sequence). The CDR3 DNA reads TGCAGTGCTGCCCGAGGGGCAGATACGCAGTATTTT. Encoded protein: CSAARGADTQYF.

CDR3 bases: TGTGCCAGCAGTGGGCTCAACACCGGGGAGCTGTTTTTT. Protein product: CASSGLNTGELFF. This chain uses TRBV11-2 with TRBJ2-2; D is unresolved. Germline V gene data show CDR1 as SGHAT and CDR2 as FQNNGV. Trimming stripped 6 bases from V and 2 bases from J, with 7 bases between. The CDR3 consists of 13 residues.

The sample holds a few counts of this clonotype. The chain links TRBV20-1 to TRBJ1-2; TRBD1 aligns across 7 bases. The V gene's germline CDR1 is DFQATT and CDR2 SNEGSKA (reference sequence). CDR3 length: 15 amino acids. This chain's CDR3 is CTTTVTGLLNYGYTF. DNA for the CDR3: TGCACCACCACGGTGACAGGGCTCCTTAACTATGGCTACACCTTC.

The chain combines TRBV27 with TRBJ1-6; D possibly corresponds to TRBD1 (5 bases). The CDR3 has 14 residues. V lost 3 bases to trimming and J lost 8 bases, with 11 bases between them. CDR1 and CDR2 (germline): MNHEY, SMNVEV (reference sequence). CDR3: CASSFWGGDSPLHF. As DNA, the CDR3 is TGTGCCAGCAGTTTTTGGGGGGGGGATTCACCCCTCCACTTT.

Concerning this clonotype itself: The junction and the germline gene differ at one end; a read error may be behind it. This chain uses TRBV29-1 with TRBJ1-2; no clear D gene. The CDR3 consists of 13 residues. In germline, CDR1 is SQVTM, CDR2 ANQGSEA. The CDR3 sequence is CSGESPAEDGYTF. The CDR3 DNA sequence: TGCAGCGGTGAAAGTCCAGCGGAGGATGGCTACACCTTC.

This clonotype was seen once. This chain uses TRBV7-2 with TRBJ2-7; no clear D. The V gene's germline CDR1 is SGHTA and CDR2 FQGNSA. CDR3 size: 14 residues. Trimming pared 2 bases from V and 2 bases from J, leaving 10 bases between. CDR3 coding DNA: TGTGCCAGCAGCTTAACACGCGGACCCTACGAGCAGTACTTC. This codes for CASSLTRGPYEQYF. The whole variable domain, remainder taken from reference TRBV7-2 and TRBJ2-7, is GAGVSQSPSNKVTEKGKDVELRCDPISGHTALYWYRQSLGQGLEFLIYFQGNSAPDKSGLPSDRFSAERTGGSVSTLTIQRTQQEDSAVYLCASSLTRGPYEQYFGPGTRLTVT.

The chain employs TRBV6-1 and TRBJ2-2; unclear D gene. The germline V and J ends were trimmed by 7 bases and 1 base, with 10 bases remaining between them. Germline V gene sequence: CDR1 MNHNS, CDR2 SASEGT. This CDR3 spans 14 amino acids. The CDR3 DNA follows: TGTGCCAGCAACCTTTTAAGGAACACCGGGGAGCTGTTTTTT. It translates to CASNLLRNTGELFF.

The chain carries TRBV5-1 and TRBJ1-5; D is ambiguous. This CDR3 is 15 amino acids long. Germline loops: CDR1 SGHRS, CDR2 YFSETQ. Trimming cost V 4 bases and J 0 bases, with 11 bases left between them. CDR3 sequence (DNA): TGCGCCAGCAGCCCATCAGCTGATAGCAATCAGCCCCAGCATTTT. Protein product: CASSPSADSNQPQHF.

By frequency in the sample, this clonotype is large. J is TRBJ2-3 and V is TRBV28, with D possibly TRBD2 on 6 matching bases. The germline CDR1 and CDR2 sequences are MDHEN and SYDVKM. With 7 bases removed from V and 2 bases from J, the gap between germline ends came to 16 bases. The CDR3 covers 15 residues. CDR3 residues: CASKGLGGITDTQYF. For the CDR3, the DNA is TGTGCCAGCAAAGGGTTGGGCGGGATCACAGATACGCAGTATTTT.

The V call is TRBV12-3 or TRBV12-4, the J call TRBJ2-7; D gene ambiguous. There are 17 residues in the CDR3. V was shortened by 8 bases and J by 0 bases, with 23 bases between the two germline ends. The CDR3 is CASWLTAAHTYSYEQYF. For the CDR3, the DNA is TGTGCCAGCTGGCTTACGGCAGCCCATACCTACTCCTACGAGCAGTACTTC.

V and J are TRBV6-1 and TRBJ2-2, with TRBD1 identical over 8 bases. V gave up 8 bases and J gave up 0 bases; unmatched junction bases: 2. This CDR3 region has 14 residues. Per the germline V gene, CDR1 is MNHNS and CDR2 is SASEGT. CDR3 coding DNA: TGTGCCAGCGTGACAGGGGCGAACACCGGGGAGCTGTTTTTT. It specifies CASVTGANTGELFF.

This clonotype was counted only a few times. The genes are TRBV6-1 and TRBJ2-7; no reliable D call. Per germline, CDR1 MNHNS and CDR2 SASEGT. This CDR3 has 11 amino acids. The V gene lost 10 bases and the J gene lost 6 bases, with 13 bases spanning the gap. CDR3 amino acids: CATLGPTEQYF. CDR3 sequence (DNA): TGTGCCACTCTGGGCCCCACCGAGCAGTACTTC.

V is TRBV4-1 and J is TRBJ2-2; D possibly corresponds to TRBD1 (6 bases). Trimming stripped 0 bases from V and 4 bases from J, with 12 bases between. This CDR3 region has 16 residues. Germline V gives CDR1 MGHRA, CDR2 YSYEKL. CDR3 loop: CASSQEWLQGTGELFF. CDR3 DNA sequence: TGCGCCAGCAGCCAAGAGTGGCTACAGGGCACCGGGGAGCTGTTTTTT.

This chain uses TRBV7-8 with TRBJ2-6; tentatively, D is TRBD2 (5 bases). The CDR3 sequence is 16 residues long. CDR1 is SGHVS, CDR2 FQNEAQ, per germline. With 1 base removed from V and 1 base from J, the gap between germline ends came to 8 bases. CDR3 bases: TGTGCCAGCAGCTTAGGTTCGGGGTCTGGGGCCAACGTCCTGACTTTC. Its translation is CASSLGSGSGANVLTF.

The rearrangement joins TRBV6-5 to TRBJ1-5, with no clear D. The V gene's germline CDR1 is MNHEY and CDR2 SVGAGI. The length of the CDR3 is 13 residues. Trimming took off 2 bases at V and 5 bases at J, with 7 bases between the two ends. The CDR3 nucleotides read TGTGCCAGCAGTTACAGTAGGTATCAGCCCCAGCATTTT. Translated: CASSYSRYQPQHF.

The rearrangement uses TRBV12-3 or TRBV12-4 and TRBJ2-5, with D unclear. This CDR3 region has 14 residues. V lost 3 bases and J 9 bases, leaving 17 bases between the germline ends. CDR3 protein: CASSLGLGFGPQYF. In DNA form, the CDR3 reads TGTGCCAGCAGTTTGGGCCTCGGATTTGGGCCCCAGTACTTC.

In this sample, this clonotype turned up a few times. V and J are TRBV6-1 and TRBJ1-2; 11 bases line up with TRBD1. The ends lost 5 bases at V and 4 bases at J; junction bases unmatched: 9. Germline V CDR1 and CDR2: MNHNS, SASEGT. This CDR3 contains 16 residues. DNA of the CDR3: TGTGCCAGCAGTCCTCGCGGGGGGACAGGGGGCTATGGCTACACCTTC. Residues: CASSPRGGTGGYGYTF.

V usage is TRBV11-1 and J usage is TRBJ2-1; TRBD1 is a possible D gene (6 bases). V gave up 4 bases and J gave up 5 bases, with 15 bases separating them. The CDR3 has 15 amino acids. Per the germline V gene, CDR1 is SGHAT and CDR2 is FQDESV (reference sequence). CDR3 loop: CASSSGQTGNNEQFF. Written as DNA, the CDR3 is TGTGCCAGCAGCTCTGGGCAAACAGGGAACAATGAGCAGTTCTTC.

This clonotype has a handful of counts. This chain uses TRBV21-1 with TRBJ1-1; the D call of TRBD1 is as the table states it, not checked on the DNA. TRBV21-1 is assigned pseudogene status. The CDR3 loop spans 18 amino acids. CDR3 region: CASSKKGWDRPMNTEAFF. The CDR3 DNA follows: TGTGCCAGCAGCAAAAAGGGGTGGGACAGGCCCATGAACACTGAAGCTTTCTTT.

The chain combines TRBV24-1 with TRBJ2-2; D unclear. This CDR3 contains 14 residues. V lost 5 bases, J lost 1 base, and 7 bases lay in between. CDR1 is KGHDR, CDR2 SFDVKD, per germline. The CDR3 nucleotides are TGTGCCACCAGTGCAACGGTGAACACCGGGGAGCTGTTTTTT. Translating gives CATSATVNTGELFF.